The 4 T cell receptor beta chains presented below share a single source sample, sequenced in a study of HIV-infected patients and healthy controls. MiXCR, run by TCRdb on the 5' RACE reads, gives a single entry per CDR3 protein. The sample records about 70,000 distinct CDR3 sequences, less than 20% being singletons. Sequencing input: CD4+ T cells from blood. These receptors were taken from a human donor in good health.

The V call is TRBV28, the J call TRBJ1-6; D is unresolved. The CDR3 runs 12 residues. The germline CDR1 and CDR2 sequences are MDHEN and SYDVKM. With 1 base removed from V and 11 bases from J, the gap between germline ends came to 6 bases. The CDR3 loop is CASSLFETPLHF. CDR3 sequence (DNA): TGTGCCAGCAGTTTATTTGAGACACCCCTCCACTTT.

J is TRBJ1-3 and V is TRBV12-3 or TRBV12-4; tentatively, D is TRBD1 (6 bases). The CDR3 consists of 14 residues. V lost 6 bases and J 4 bases, leaving 13 bases between the germline ends. CDR3 residues: CASSQTGQGNTIYF. DNA for the CDR3: TGTGCCAGCAGCCAAACAGGGCAGGGAAACACCATATATTTT.

This clonotype was recorded a few times. The chain uses TRBV11-3 and TRBJ1-1; D not certain. Germline CDR1 is SGHNT and CDR2 is YENEEA. This CDR3 has 15 amino acids. Deletions cut 0 bases from V and 9 bases from J, with 17 bases between. CDR3 in DNA: TGTGCCAGCAGCTTAGATTTTTCAGGACTAAGCCAAGCTTTCTTT. Protein product: CASSLDFSGLSQAFF.

There are a few counts of this clonotype. This chain connects TRBV4-2 to TRBJ2-1, with 7 positions matching TRBD2. Losses at the gene ends were 6 bases for V and 7 bases for J; bases not matched to a gene: 18. The CDR3 loop spans 17 amino acids. Germline CDR1 reads LGHNA; CDR2 reads YNFKEQ. The CDR3 is CASRRDGRELLVNEQFF. The CDR3 DNA is TGTGCCAGCAGGCGGGACGGGCGGGAGCTGTTGGTGAATGAGCAGTTCTTC.